This T cell receptor (beta chain) was recovered during a study of shared clonotypes between healthy human individuals. Regarding the study as a whole: What naive subsets generally showed was a larger estimated richness than memory subsets showed.

Replicate PCRs for sorted subsets used 200 ng DNA; this equaled some 30,000 T cell genomes. Authors' processing steps: ImmunoSEQ gave junction-only sequences without quality scores, so filtering differed. Profiled with immunoSEQ multiplex PCR; TCRdb holds only in-frame clones, not every one. The DNA was the basis for D and trimming; V, J and clone size are from that table. The data contain approximately 640,000 clones, 80% to 95% of them singletons. This CDR3 has 14 residues. V was pared by 0 bases and J by 5 bases, with 11 bases between. Germline V gives CDR1 SEHNR, CDR2 FQNEAQ (reference sequence). Of note for this clone: Antigen specificity is unknown.

The chain is built from TRBV7-9 and TRBJ2-7, with D tentatively TRBD1 (6 bases). What was sequenced was memory CD8+ T cells from PBMCs. As to subset: CD45RO+ cells pooled with CCR7-negative TemRA cells. This clonotype originated in a man younger than 35 in good health. Some clones in this sample may be carry-over from other donors' samples. The CDR3 is CASSLARGSHEQYF. CDR3 coding DNA: TGTGCCAGCAGCTTAGCCAGGGGTTCCCACGAGCAGTACTTC.